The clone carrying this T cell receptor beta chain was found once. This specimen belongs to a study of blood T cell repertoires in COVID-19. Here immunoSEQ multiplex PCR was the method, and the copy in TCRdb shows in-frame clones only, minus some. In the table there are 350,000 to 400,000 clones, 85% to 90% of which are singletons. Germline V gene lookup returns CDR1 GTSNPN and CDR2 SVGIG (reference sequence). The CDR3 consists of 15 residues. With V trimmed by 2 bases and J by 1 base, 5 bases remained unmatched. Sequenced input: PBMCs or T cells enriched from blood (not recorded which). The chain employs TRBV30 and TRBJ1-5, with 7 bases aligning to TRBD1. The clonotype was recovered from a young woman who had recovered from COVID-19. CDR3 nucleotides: TGTGCCTGGAGTCGGGACAGTCCGAGCAATCAGCCCCAGCATTTT. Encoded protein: CAWSRDSPSNQPQHF.